A single T cell receptor beta chain is shown here with its context. The antigen remains undetermined. These data belong to a study of CXCR3-negative and CXCR3-positive naive CD8 T cells. Investigators sorted each CD8+ T cell subset in triplicate, taking roughly 330,000 cells each time. CD45RO-CCR7+CD27+CD95- expression identified naive CD8+ T cells. General study findings and limits: CXCR3-positive naive cells had TRB CDR3s that were more hydrophobic than CXCR3-negative naive cells had. Naive subsets had comparable surface CD5, so TRB CDR3 properties gauged TCR strength.

CDR3 size: 14 residues. Researchers prepared the TRB cDNA libraries using 5' RACE with UMI labels. From the 5' RACE reads, TCRdb lists one entry per CDR3 protein and no DNA. This sample contains 70,000 to 100,000 distinct CDR3 sequences. Source material: naive CXCR3- CD8+ T cells from blood. Stated subset: CD45RO-CCR7+CD27+CD95- naive CD8+ T cells lacking CXCR3 (TNR3-). This clonotype originated in a human donor in good health. Some clones in this sample may be carry-over from other donors' samples. This chain connects TRBV12-3 or TRBV12-4 to TRBJ1-1. The CDR3 sequence is CASSAQLPMAEAFF.